These T cell receptor beta chains were read from a single sample in a study of blood T cell repertoires in COVID-19. Some clones are missing from TCRdb's copy, which holds only in-frame ones; the method was immunoSEQ multiplex PCR. The table shows about 130,000 clones, with around 88% occurring only once. The sequencing input was peripheral blood. These receptors came from a middle-aged man with acute or convalescent COVID-19. Both conserved end residues are part of each CDR3. Fields, in order: D gene, J gene, clone size, V gene, CDR3 DNA, CDR3 protein. The D gene is left open where the match is weak. Some rows have no size entry. The others give once, few or many, or a class for an expanded clone.

TRBD2 TRBJ2-2 - TRBV11-2 TGTGCCAGCAGCCACTGGGGGGGGTTGAGCGCCGGGGAGCTGTTTTTT CASSHWGGLSAGELFF
- TRBJ2-1 - TRBV7-2 TGTGCCAGCAGCATCCGAGGGGGGGACAGGAGGAATGAGCAGTTCTTC CASSIRGGDRRNEQFF
TRBD1 TRBJ2-5 - TRBV4-1 TGCGCCAGCAGCAGACAGGGAACAGAGACCCAGTACTTC CASSRQGTETQYF
- TRBJ1-1 - TRBV10-1 TGCGCCAGCCAAAAGGGGGTGAACACTGAAGCTTTCTTT CASQKGVNTEAFF
TRBD2 TRBJ2-1 - TRBV28 TGTGCCAGCAGGGATAGGGCTAGCGGGGGGGCACGGAAGTTCTTC CASRDRASGGARKFF
- TRBJ1-6 - TRBV30 TGTGCCTGGAGTTCGGATTCACCCCTCCACTTT CAWSSDSPLHF
- TRBJ1-2 - TRBV5-6 TGTGCCAGCAGCCAAGGAGGTTATGGCTACACCTTC CASSQGGYGYTF
- TRBJ1-1 - TRBV18 TGTGCCAGCTCACCACTCGGGGTTGCGGAAGCTTTCTTT CASSPLGVAEAFF
TRBD1 TRBJ1-2 - TRBV5-1 TGCGCCAGCAGCGCTTCTATCGGCCCAGACAGGGGGCGAAGGGGCTACACCTTC CASSASIGPDRGRRGYTF
TRBD1 TRBJ2-7 - TRBV5-1 TGCGCCAGCAGCTTGGCCCCCGGACAGGGGCTCTACGAGCAGTACTTC CASSLAPGQGLYEQYF
TRBD1 TRBJ2-7 - TRBV28 TGTGCCAGCAGAGGACAGGTCTACGAGCAGTACTTC CASRGQVYEQYF
- TRBJ2-2 - TRBV25-1 TGTGCCAGCAGTAGCCCTTTGAACACCGGGGAGCTGTTTTTT CASSSPLNTGELFF
TRBD2 TRBJ2-1 - TRBV9 TGTGCCAGCAGCGTAGAATTGACTAGCTGGAATGAGCAGTTCTTC CASSVELTSWNEQFF
TRBD1 TRBJ2-2 once TRBV4-1 TGCGCCAGCAGGCAGGGGGAATACACCGGGGAGCTGTTTTTT CASRQGEYTGELFF
TRBD1 TRBJ1-1 - TRBV7-2 TGTGCCAGCAGCTTTCTTGCTACCGCTGGGACAGGGCAATGGGCTTTCTTT CASSFLATAGTGQWAFF
TRBD1 TRBJ1-1 - TRBV7-9 TGTGCCAGCAGCTGGGGAGACAGGGGCAATAGGGTAGTAGCTTTCTTT CASSWGDRGNRVVAFF
- TRBJ1-1 - TRBV18 TGTGCCAGCTCACCACGACAAGACACTGAAGCTTTCTTT CASSPRQDTEAFF
- TRBJ2-5 - TRBV18 TGTGCCAGCTCACCTTCCCGAGGGTCGGGAGAGACCCAGTACTTC CASSPSRGSGETQYF
- TRBJ1-1 - TRBV7-2 TGTGCCAGCAGCGCGCGGGCCAACACTGAAGCTTTCTTT CASSARANTEAFF
- TRBJ2-7 - TRBV6-1 TGTGCCAGCAGTGGGGGAATAGGAGAGGAGAGGGTAAACGAGCAGTACTTC CASSGGIGEERVNEQYF
- TRBJ1-6 - TRBV19 TGTGCCAGTAGTATACCGCGGCAAGGATACAATTCACCCCTCCACTTT CASSIPRQGYNSPLHF
TRBD1 TRBJ1-5 - TRBV30 TGTGCCTGGAGCGGACAGGGTTGGAATCAGCCCCAGCATTTT CAWSGQGWNQPQHF
- TRBJ2-1 - TRBV5-8 TGTGCCAGCAGCCCGGGCCTGAGAGGGTACAATGAGCAGTTCTTC CASSPGLRGYNEQFF
TRBD1 TRBJ1-1 - TRBV9 TGTGCCAGCAGCGCGATAGACAGGGGGGGCACTGAAGCTTTCTTT CASSAIDRGGTEAFF
- TRBJ1-2 - TRBV10-3 TGTGCCATCAGTGACTCCAGGGGTTGGTATGGCTACACCTTC CAISDSRGWYGYTF
- TRBJ2-1 - TRBV9 TGTGCCAGCAGCGCGCAGGGGGGCTCAGGTTATGAGCAGTTCTTC CASSAQGGSGYEQFF
TRBD2 TRBJ2-5 - TRBV7-9 TGTGCCAGCAGCTTTCGTCCTCCCCTCCTAGCGGGCCAAGAGACCCAGTACTTC CASSFRPPLLAGQETQYF
- TRBJ1-1 - TRBV4-1 TGCGCCAGCAGCCCCCTCTTAAATCTGAACACTGAAGCTTTCTTT CASSPLLNLNTEAFF
- TRBJ2-7 - TRBV2 TGTGCCAGCAGTGATCGAAGGGGGGGGGAGTACGAGCAGTACTTC CASSDRRGGEYEQYF
TRBD1 TRBJ1-2 - TRBV10-3 TGTGCCATCAGTGATCCACAGGGGATAGCCAACTATGGCTACACCTTC CAISDPQGIANYGYTF
- TRBJ1-6 once TRBV15 TGTGCCACCAGCAGACTCAATTCACCCCTCCACTTT CATSRLNSPLHF
- TRBJ1-6 - TRBV5-1 TGCGCCAGCAGCTTGGCTGGACAGAAAAATTCACCCCTCCACTTT CASSLAGQKNSPLHF
- TRBJ1-1 - TRBV7-2 TGTGCCAGCAGCGTCAAAGGGGGTACTGAAGCTTTCTTT CASSVKGGTEAFF
TRBD1 TRBJ2-1 - TRBV5-1 TGCGCCAGCAGCTGGAGGACAGGCCCGAGCTCCTACAATGAGCAGTTCTTC CASSWRTGPSSYNEQFF
- TRBJ1-6 - TRBV7-2 TGTGCCAGCAGCTTACTGAGCTCCTATAATTCACCCCTCCACTTT CASSLLSSYNSPLHF
- TRBJ2-5 - TRBV11-2 TGTGCCAGCAGCCGACAGGTGGAGGAGACCCAGTACTTC CASSRQVEETQYF
- TRBJ2-1 - TRBV5-1 TGCGCCAGCAGCTTCCTCGGACTTTTACGGGCCCCGAATGAGCAGTTCTTC CASSFLGLLRAPNEQFF
- TRBJ2-1 few TRBV6-5 TGTGCCAGCAGTTACACTCCCGACAATGAGCAGTTCTTC CASSYTPDNEQFF
- TRBJ2-7 - TRBV2 TGTGCCAGCGCTCGCAGATCCTACGAGCAGTACTTC CASARRSYEQYF
TRBD1 TRBJ2-2 - TRBV7-9 TGTGCCAGCAGCCTAATCCGGGACAGGGTACCTTGGGAGCTGTTTTTT CASSLIRDRVPWELFF
- TRBJ1-6 - TRBV18 TGTGCCAGCTCACCATCCCGTCGGGGTTACCTCCACTTT CASSPSRRGYLHF
- TRBJ1-6 - TRBV27 TGTGCCAGCAGCCTTTCGCGCGGACTCCTCGACTATAATTCACCCCTCCACTTT CASSLSRGLLDYNSPLHF
TRBD2 TRBJ2-1 - TRBV7-6 TGTGCCAGCAGCTTAGACGGGGGACTAGCGCCCTACAATGAGCAGTTCTTC CASSLDGGLAPYNEQFF
- TRBJ2-6 once TRBV9 TGTGCCAGCACCATGGGGGGATCTGGGGCCAACGTCCTGACTTTC CASTMGGSGANVLTF
- TRBJ1-2 - TRBV19 TGTGCCAGTAGTATACAGTTCAACTATGGCTACACCTTC CASSIQFNYGYTF
- TRBJ2-7 - TRBV19 TGTGCCAGTAGACCTTGGACCGGGGATGGGGAGCAGTACTTC CASRPWTGDGEQYF
TRBD1 TRBJ2-7 - TRBV20-1 TGCAGTGCTAGTAGTCCCCGGGACAGAGGAACCTACGAGCAGTACTTC CSASSPRDRGTYEQYF
- TRBJ1-1 - TRBV7-2 TGTGCCAGCAGCTTAGTAGGGACACCGCTACTGAACACTGAAGCTTTCTTT CASSLVGTPLLNTEAFF
TRBD2 TRBJ2-1 - TRBV6-1 TGTGCCAGCAGTGAAGGTGCGGGAGGGATTTCCTACAATGAGCAGTTCTTC CASSEGAGGISYNEQFF
- TRBJ2-5 - TRBV23-1 TGCGCCAGCATGCAGGTCCAAGAGACCCAGTACTTC CASMQVQETQYF
- TRBJ2-2 - TRBV10-2 TGCGCCAGCAGATGGGGACAGAACACCGGGGAGCTGTTTTTT CASRWGQNTGELFF
- TRBJ1-2 few TRBV5-1 TGCGCCAGCAGCTTGCCAGACCTAGCTAACTATGGCTACACCTTC CASSLPDLANYGYTF